Listed below are T cell receptor beta chains from one sample, sequenced in a study of OX40 agonist ivuxolimab in advanced cancers. Using immunoSEQ multiplex PCR, the repertoire was profiled, and TCRdb retains in-frame clones only, with some absent. The sample holds about 73,000 clones; roughly 80% are singletons and the top ten take more than 2%. This sample comprised CD4+ or CD8+ T cells sorted from blood, obtained in a trial of the OX40 agonist ivuxolimab. These receptors all come from an adult with an advanced solid tumor such as melanoma, head and neck, liver or kidney cancer. CDR3s include the opening cysteine and the closing phenylalanine or tryptophan. Each record gives: D gene, clone size, J gene, V gene, CDR3 protein, CDR3 DNA. A D gene is named only where the DNA matches it firmly. Where a row states a size, it is once, few, many or the class of an expanded clone; other rows omit it.

D: -
size: -
J: TRBJ1-4
V: TRBV11-3
CDR3: CASSYRISTNEKLFF
DNA: TGTGCCAGCAGCTACCGAATATCAACTAATGAAAAACTGTTTTTT

D: -
size: -
J: TRBJ1-4
V: TRBV18
CDR3: CASSSGYNEKLFF
DNA: TGTGCCAGCTCATCAGGGTATAATGAAAAACTGTTTTTT

D: -
size: -
J: TRBJ2-5
V: TRBV7-2
CDR3: CASSTPRAGSEAQYF
DNA: TGTGCCAGCAGCACCCCGAGGGCGGGGTCGGAGGCCCAGTACTTC

D: TRBD1
size: -
J: TRBJ2-1
V: TRBV5-6
CDR3: CASSSGQGLYNEQFF
DNA: TGTGCCAGCAGCTCGGGACAGGGCCTCTACAATGAGCAGTTCTTC

D: TRBD2
size: -
J: TRBJ2-2
V: TRBV5-1
CDR3: CATPGLGVLGELFF
DNA: TGCGCCACCCCGGGACTAGGGGTGCTCGGGGAGCTGTTTTTT

D: -
size: few
J: TRBJ1-6
V: TRBV5-6
CDR3: CASSSGEGVRGNSPLHF
DNA: TGTGCCAGCAGCTCGGGGGAGGGTGTGCGGGGGAATTCACCCCTCCACTTT

D: -
size: -
J: TRBJ1-3
V: TRBV6-1
CDR3: CASSRGSSGNTIYF
DNA: TGTGCCAGCAGTCGTGGGTCCTCTGGAAACACCATATATTTT

D: TRBD1
size: -
J: TRBJ2-1
V: TRBV6-6
CDR3: CASSPDRGKVYEQFF
DNA: TGTGCCAGCAGCCCCGACAGGGGTAAGGTTTATGAGCAGTTCTTC

D: -
size: once
J: TRBJ2-5
V: TRBV7-9
CDR3: CASSSRLGETQYF
DNA: TGTGCCAGCAGCTCGCGACTAGGGGAGACCCAGTACTTC

D: TRBD1
size: -
J: TRBJ1-2
V: TRBV18
CDR3: CASSPGGGNYGYTF
DNA: TGTGCCAGCTCACCAGGAGGGGGCAACTATGGCTACACCTTC

D: -
size: -
J: TRBJ2-2
V: TRBV29-1
CDR3: CSVDKGPTNTGELFF
DNA: TGCAGCGTTGATAAGGGTCCTACGAACACCGGGGAGCTGTTTTTT

D: -
size: once
J: TRBJ1-5
V: TRBV7-2
CDR3: CASSPAPGGNQPQHF
DNA: TGTGCCAGCAGCCCAGCCCCAGGGGGCAATCAGCCCCAGCATTTT

D: -
size: -
J: TRBJ1-3
V: TRBV11-2
CDR3: CASTLEENTIYF
DNA: TGTGCCAGCACCCTTGAGGAAAACACCATATATTTT

D: -
size: -
J: TRBJ2-1
V: TRBV7-9
CDR3: CASSQEGSYNEQFF
DNA: TGTGCCAGCAGCCAGGAGGGCTCCTACAATGAGCAGTTCTTC

D: -
size: -
J: TRBJ2-1
V: TRBV2
CDR3: CASRRATSYNEQFF
DNA: TGTGCCAGCCGACGGGCGACCTCTTACAATGAGCAGTTCTTC

D: TRBD1
size: -
J: TRBJ2-1
V: TRBV9
CDR3: CASSVGGTGGRYNEQFF
DNA: TGTGCCAGCAGCGTAGGTGGGACAGGGGGAAGGTACAATGAGCAGTTCTTC

D: -
size: -
J: TRBJ1-4
V: TRBV5-6
CDR3: CASSLIVAVNEKLFF
DNA: TGTGCCAGCAGCTTGATCGTCGCAGTTAATGAAAAACTGTTTTTT

D: TRBD2
size: -
J: TRBJ2-1
V: TRBV11-2
CDR3: CASSLDGLAGGVLVNEQFF
DNA: TGTGCCAGCAGCTTAGACGGACTAGCGGGGGGGGTTTTGGTCAATGAGCAGTTCTTC

D: -
size: -
J: TRBJ1-1
V: TRBV27
CDR3: CASSPAGVPPGTEAFF
DNA: TGTGCCAGCAGCCCCGCGGGGGTCCCCCCTGGGACTGAAGCTTTCTTT

D: -
size: few
J: TRBJ2-3
V: TRBV5-1
CDR3: CASSLEGATQYF
DNA: TGCGCCAGCAGCTTGGAGGGAGCTACGCAGTATTTT

D: -
size: few
J: TRBJ1-3
V: TRBV4-2
CDR3: CASSPGRLGNTIYF
DNA: TGTGCCAGCAGCCCGGGTCGTCTAGGCAACACCATATATTTT

D: -
size: -
J: TRBJ2-1
V: TRBV10-2
CDR3: CASSAANRYNEQFF
DNA: TGCGCCAGCAGTGCGGCGAACCGCTACAATGAGCAGTTCTTC

D: -
size: -
J: TRBJ1-2
V: TRBV19
CDR3: CASSIVANYGYTF
DNA: TGTGCCAGTAGTATCGTGGCTAACTATGGCTACACCTTC

D: -
size: few
J: TRBJ1-2
V: TRBV11-3
CDR3: CASSPSVGLNYGYTF
DNA: TGTGCCAGCAGCCCTTCGGTGGGACTGAACTATGGCTACACCTTC

D: -
size: -
J: TRBJ1-1
V: TRBV6-5
CDR3: CASSSRGTSNTEAFF
DNA: TGTGCCAGCAGCTCTCGGGGGACATCGAACACTGAAGCTTTCTTT

D: -
size: -
J: TRBJ2-1
V: TRBV13
CDR3: CASSTQGLNEQFF
DNA: TGTGCCAGCAGCACTCAGGGTCTCAATGAGCAGTTCTTC

D: -
size: -
J: TRBJ1-4
V: TRBV15
CDR3: CATSSRARNEKLFF
DNA: TGTGCCACCAGCAGCCGGGCCCGTAATGAAAAACTGTTTTTT

D: TRBD1
size: -
J: TRBJ1-1
V: TRBV6-5
CDR3: CASSYSNKGANTEAFF
DNA: TGTGCCAGCAGTTACTCGAACAAGGGGGCAAACACTGAAGCTTTCTTT

D: -
size: -
J: TRBJ1-2
V: TRBV28
CDR3: CASSGSGSPGGYTF
DNA: TGTGCCAGCAGTGGCTCAGGGAGCCCCGGTGGCTACACCTTC

D: -
size: -
J: TRBJ1-2
V: TRBV5-4
CDR3: CASSLGYYGYTF
DNA: TGTGCCAGCAGCTTGGGATACTATGGCTACACCTTC

D: -
size: -
J: TRBJ2-6
V: TRBV30
CDR3: CAWSVLKGANVLTF
DNA: TGTGCCTGGAGTGTGCTGAAAGGGGCCAACGTCCTGACTTTC

D: -
size: -
J: TRBJ2-5
V: TRBV8-2
CDR3: CGSDIRRIIVDETQYF
DNA: TGTGGCAGTGACATACGTAGGATCATCGTCGACGAGACCCAGTACTTC

D: -
size: -
J: TRBJ2-7
V: TRBV6-5
CDR3: CASSYDWGTYEQYF
DNA: TGTGCCAGCAGTTATGACTGGGGGACCTACGAGCAGTACTTC

D: -
size: -
J: TRBJ2-7
V: TRBV19
CDR3: CASSNGAETHSYEQYF
DNA: TGTGCCAGTTCAAATGGGGCTGAAACCCACTCCTACGAGCAGTACTTC

D: -
size: once
J: TRBJ2-2
V: TRBV7-9
CDR3: CASSPDIFANTGELFF
DNA: TGTGCCAGCAGCCCGGACATCTTCGCGAACACCGGGGAGCTGTTTTTT

D: -
size: -
J: TRBJ1-2
V: TRBV6-5
CDR3: CASSVGGRDYGYTF
DNA: TGTGCCAGCAGCGTCGGCGGTAGGGACTATGGCTACACCTTC

D: -
size: once
J: TRBJ1-2
V: TRBV30
CDR3: CAWSSAPGEWYGYTF
DNA: TGTGCCTGGAGTTCCGCCCCAGGGGAATGGTATGGCTACACCTTC

D: -
size: -
J: TRBJ2-2
V: TRBV18
CDR3: CASSPPSGRATGELFF
DNA: TGTGCCAGCTCACCACCGAGCGGGCGGGCTACCGGGGAGCTGTTTTTT

D: -
size: few
J: TRBJ1-3
V: TRBV9
CDR3: CASSGPPTRRFSGNTIYF
DNA: TGTGCCAGCAGCGGACCCCCGACAAGAAGGTTCTCTGGAAACACCATATATTTT

D: TRBD1
size: -
J: TRBJ1-1
V: TRBV10-3
CDR3: CAISAGTGGTSREAFF
DNA: TGTGCCATCAGTGCGGGGACAGGGGGGACGAGTAGGGAAGCTTTCTTT

D: -
size: -
J: TRBJ2-5
V: TRBV6-1
CDR3: CASCPRVAQETQYF
DNA: TGTGCCAGTTGCCCCAGGGTAGCCCAAGAGACCCAGTACTTC

D: TRBD1
size: -
J: TRBJ1-3
V: TRBV7-6
CDR3: CASSPQGASGNTIYF
DNA: TGTGCCAGCAGCCCTCAGGGGGCCTCTGGAAACACCATATATTTT

D: -
size: once
J: TRBJ1-1
V: TRBV18
CDR3: CASSPTTVGAEAFF
DNA: TGTGCCAGCTCACCAACGACAGTTGGCGCTGAAGCTTTCTTT

D: TRBD1
size: once
J: TRBJ2-3
V: TRBV4-3
CDR3: CASSQDRGTGGTDTQYF
DNA: TGCGCCAGCAGCCAAGATAGGGGAACAGGGGGCACAGATACGCAGTATTTT

D: -
size: -
J: TRBJ1-1
V: TRBV13
CDR3: CASSLALGTGWGDTEAFF
DNA: TGTGCCAGCAGCTTAGCCCTCGGGACTGGCTGGGGGGACACTGAAGCTTTCTTT

D: TRBD1
size: -
J: TRBJ2-2
V: TRBV11-1
CDR3: CASKGQGPTGELFF
DNA: TGTGCCAGCAAGGGACAGGGTCCCACCGGGGAGCTGTTTTTT

D: -
size: -
J: TRBJ2-7
V: TRBV11-3
CDR3: CASSFWQGQNYEQYF
DNA: TGTGCCAGCAGCTTTTGGCAGGGCCAAAACTACGAGCAGTACTTC

D: -
size: -
J: TRBJ1-6
V: TRBV30
CDR3: CAWSVRGIFSPLHF
DNA: TGTGCCTGGAGTGTACGGGGAATCTTTTCACCCCTCCACTTT

D: -
size: -
J: TRBJ1-6
V: TRBV7-2
CDR3: CASSLLLNPSVSPLHF
DNA: TGTGCCAGCAGCTTACTCCTCAACCCCTCGGTCTCACCCCTCCACTTT